This TCR beta chain was profiled in a study of blood T cells in healthy people across ages (dated by TCRdb to between 2014 and 2016). Background on the whole study: Template switching captured roughly one uniquely barcoded TCR beta cDNA molecule per two T cells in model experiments. The donors were divided into four age groups: young (average around 17 years), middle-aged (roughly 40), aged (approximately 64) and long-lived (roughly 88). To avoid experimental bias, donors of different ages were distributed randomly across sequencing lanes. For two donors (one aged 18 to 29 and one aged 80 or older), the study analyzed two additional independent replicas of 1 million unique cDNA reads from the same blood draw. Using deep sequencing normalized with unique cDNA molecular identifiers, the study measured how TCR beta repertoire diversity changes with age. Paper-wide results and their limitations: A strong correlation was found between observed TCR beta diversity and the percentage of naive T cells measured by flow cytometry. Donor CMV infection status was unknown, potentially confounding age-related changes in expanded clonotypes. Observed TCR beta diversity per million T cells fell roughly linearly with age, and a significant reduction was already apparent by age around 39. Bulk unsorted PBMC profiling prevented conclusive comparison of naive and antigen-experienced compartments. Compared with the aged group, more naive CD4+ T cells, fewer expanded clones and increased TCR diversity were shown by the long-lived group, suggesting age selection. Estimates of total diversity from one million sequenced T cells were regarded as lower bounds and underestimates.

Library preparation used 5' RACE. Sequencing took place on an Illumina HiSeq 2500. The second PCR ran for about 7 to 11 cycles and used a J-beta primer mix along with a sample-barcoded 5' primer. A unique molecular identifier was introduced onto each TCR beta cDNA molecule by a template-switch 5' adaptor carrying 12 random nucleotides. At least 2.5 million CDR3-containing paired-end reads were obtained from each sample. All of the RNA was converted into first-strand cDNA using the Mint cDNA synthesis kit, with a TRBC-specific oligonucleotide serving as the primer. All cDNA was treated with uracil-DNA glycosylase and then went through a first 18-cycle PCR with the universal primers M1SS and BC2_uni_R. Per the original workflow: For normalization, 1 million high-quality reads were randomly selected from each sample, with every read carrying a distinct molecular identifier. Instead of being binned into consensus sequences, reads that shared molecular identifiers were thrown out. MiTCR, run with a Q25 quality threshold and the strictest error-elimination algorithm, handled CDR3 identification, clonotype clustering and error correction. Lower-bound total TCR beta diversity was estimated with a nonparametric unseen species model using Euler transformation. TCRdb took the public reads, trimmed them with fastp at Q25, ran MiXCR for clone calling and kept in-frame beta chains. When rows share a CDR3 protein, they turn into one entry using the most common DNA and genes. Clone size and V and J calls follow TCRdb, not the original study. The sample data list around 1.5 million distinct CDR3 sequences, and approximately 40% of these were observed just once. Approximately 7.9% of the sample rests with the top ten.

The 35 to 40 donors, aged about 6 to 100 years, were systemically healthy Caucasian individuals from Russia. Each donor gave about 9.7 milliliters of peripheral blood, drawn into EDTA-treated Vacutainer tubes. Ficoll-Paque density-gradient centrifugation was used to isolate PBMCs, with at least 7 million per sample. Total RNA was extracted from PBMCs with Trizol reagent, with at least 5.5 micrograms obtained per sample. For every donor, flow cytometry on a PBMC aliquot measured the percentage of naive CD45RAhigh/CD27high T cells. The germline V end is reduced by 4 bases and the J end by 0 bases; junction bases left unmatched: 4. Including the terminal cysteine and phenylalanine, the CDR3 comprises 18 residues. The CDR3 DNA has 54 bases and is translated from base 1. CDR1 and CDR2 are drawn from the germline V gene: SGHVS, FNYEAQ. This clonotype has more than one count but fewer than ten. What antigen it recognizes has not been identified. No much larger clonotype is one base removed from it; base qualities were not supplied.

What was sequenced was blood. This chain joins TRBV7-6 to TRBJ2-6; 12 junctional bases match TRBD1. This TCR was recovered from a woman aged 18-29 years in good health. The CDR3 protein is CASSYGTGGLSGANVLTF. The DNA sequence is given as TGTGCCAGCAGCTACGGGACAGGGGGCCTCTCTGGGGCCAACGTCCTGACTTTC. The CDR3, completed at both ends by the reference TRBV7-6 and TRBJ2-6 genes, gives the full variable domain GAGVSQSPRYKVTKRGQDVALRCDPISGHVSLYWYRQALGQGPEFLTYFNYEAQQDKSGLPNDRFSAERPEGSISTLTIQRTEQRDSAMYRCASSYGTGGLSGANVLTFGAGSRLTVL.